What follows describes a single T cell receptor (beta chain). TCRdb's table, derived via immunoSEQ multiplex PCR, lists solely in-frame clones and lacks some. The sample lists roughly 100,000 clones, about 91% occurring once. The entry originates in a study of identifying expanded T cells in peripheral blood. CDR1 is DFQATT and CDR2 is SNEGSKA in the germline V gene (reference sequence). V was trimmed by 5 bases and J by 13 bases, leaving 15 bases between them. The CDR3 runs to 11 residues. The TCR originated in a person aged 18 to 69 in good health. The chain couples TRBV20-1 to TRBJ2-1; D tentatively fits TRBD1 or TRBD2 (5 bases each). Sequencing input: blood. CDR3 protein: CSAPTRGSQFF. The CDR3 DNA follows: TGCAGTGCTCCTACTAGGGGTAGTCAGTTCTTC.